This T cell receptor beta chain was documented in a study of T-cell reconstitution after alpha-beta-depleted transplantation in children. Study results and caveats: As was reported, about two months after transplant, alpha-beta T cells came from several hundred expanded graft clones. Once a year had passed after transplant, T-cell counts and diversity came mostly from newly produced T cells.

This CDR3 is built from 16 residues. Germline values: CDR1 DFQATT, CDR2 SNEGSKA (reference sequence). The trim removed 1 base at V and 7 bases at J, leaving 5 bases unmatched. This clonotype was observed at least ten times. Its antigen remains unknown. Unique molecular identifiers were used to barcode this TCRbeta library. TCRdb re-called the PCR reads through MiXCR, storing one row per CDR3 protein. Of some 200,000 distinct CDR3 sequences in the sample, 6.6% are singletons; the top ten hold approximately 6%. Specimen: PBMCs, collected before TCRalphabeta/CD19-depleted stem cell transplant. The TCR sequence derives from a boy aged 2 to 9 with acute lymphoblastic leukemia, due to receive a stem cell transplant. The chain has TRBV20-1 and TRBJ2-1, with 15 bases that match TRBD2. CDR3 in amino acids: CSARVGTSGRRNEQFF. The CDR3 region has the DNA TGCAGTGCTAGAGTAGGGACTAGCGGGAGGAGGAATGAGCAGTTCTTC.